What follows are 31 T cell receptor beta chains derived from one specimen sequenced in a study of blood T cell repertoires in COVID-19 (TCRdb year 2020). The method was the immunoSEQ multiplex PCR assay. This immuneACCESS table, as held by TCRdb, lists in-frame sequences with V and J called but not all clones. Of the missing ones, under half trace to an unresolved V gene in checked studies; the others have no known cause. The sample table records 180,000 or so clones; around nine tenths of these occur just once. Around 3.5% of the sample rests with the top ten. The specimen sequenced was peripheral blood. Every receptor here comes from a man aged 18 to 30 with active or convalescent COVID-19.

The J gene is TRBJ1-6, the V gene TRBV18; 8 bases map to TRBD1. Germline-derived CDR1 and CDR2 are KGHSH and LQKENI. The CDR3 covers 17 residues. Trimming took 2 bases from V and 7 from J; bases not matched to a gene: 10. The CDR3 DNA reads TGTGCCAGCTCACCAAGTTTCGGACAGGGAACAAATTCACCCCTCCACTTT. It specifies CASSPSFGQGTNSPLHF.

Here the CDR3 reads CASGRDTYTEAFF. The CDR3 DNA sequence: TGTGCCAGTGGCCGGGACACGTACACTGAAGCTTTCTTT. The chain is built from TRBV19 and TRBJ1-1, with D possibly TRBD1 on 6 matching bases. Germline V gene data show CDR1 as LNHDA and CDR2 as SQIVND (reference sequence). The CDR3 runs to 13 residues. Trimming removed 8 bases at V and 3 bases at J, with 13 bases between.

The sample holds a few counts of this clone. The chain carries TRBV2 and TRBJ1-2, with TRBD1 matching over 9 bases. Trimming at V came to 3 bases and at J to 2 bases, leaving 4 bases not matched to a gene. Germline CDR1 reads SNHLY; CDR2 reads FYNNEI. The CDR3 is 15 amino acids. This CDR3 is CASSEDRGRNYGYTF. The CDR3 DNA follows: TGTGCCAGCAGTGAGGACAGGGGTCGGAACTATGGCTACACCTTC.

This clone occurred once. V gene TRBV13 combines with J gene TRBJ2-5; 12 bases line up with TRBD1. After removal of 5 bases from V and 1 base from J, the junction contained 5 bases not matched to a gene. CDR3 length equals 16 residues. Germline V CDR1 and CDR2: PRHDT, FYEKMQ (reference sequence). The CDR3: CASSLPGQGAQETQYF. CDR3 sequence (DNA): TGTGCCAGCAGCCTGCCGGGACAGGGGGCCCAAGAGACCCAGTACTTC.

The chain couples TRBV29-1 to TRBJ1-1; 9 nucleotides align to TRBD1. Germline CDR1 SQVTM, CDR2 ANQGSEA. The CDR3 is made up of 13 amino acids. Losses at the gene ends were 6 bases for V and 4 bases for J; bases not matched to a gene: 6. CDR3 region: CSVSQTGGTEAFF. Here the CDR3 DNA reads TGCAGCGTAAGTCAGACAGGGGGCACTGAAGCTTTCTTT.

V gene TRBV9 combines with J gene TRBJ2-1; possibly TRBD2 for D (5 bases). With 3 bases removed from V and 12 bases from J, the gap between germline ends came to 19 bases. Looked up from germline, CDR1 is SGDLS and CDR2 is YYNGEE. The CDR3 length is 14 residues. The CDR3 coding sequence is TGTGCCAGCAGCGATAGTGGATCCATCCGGGGGCAGTTCTTC. Translation: CASSDSGSIRGQFF.

This clone was picked up a small number of times. The chain employs TRBV18 and TRBJ2-7, with 7 bases that match TRBD1. V shed 4 bases, J shed 7 bases, and the junction held 10 bases outside the gene matches. The CDR3 extends over 14 amino acids. Germline V gene data show CDR1 as KGHSH and CDR2 as LQKENI. The CDR3 loop is CASSLEGALREQYV. The DNA of the CDR3 is TGTGCCAGCTCACTCGAGGGGGCCCTACGGGAGCAGTACGTC.

This sequence joins TRBV20-1 and TRBJ2-2; 10 bases map to TRBD2. Unmatched junction bases numbered 9, after V lost 3 bases and J lost 5 bases. The germline CDR1 and CDR2 sequences are DFQATT and SNEGSKA (reference sequence). The length of the CDR3 is 16 residues. CDR3 in amino acids: CSASEFASGRTGELFF. Here the CDR3 DNA reads TGCAGTGCTAGTGAGTTCGCTAGCGGGAGAACCGGGGAGCTGTTTTTT.

The chain has TRBV21-1 and TRBJ1-2; TRBD1, the table's D call, lacks a check against the DNA. TRBV21-1 is deemed a pseudogene. This CDR3 region has 17 residues. CDR3 sequence reads: CASSPPFRDRPDYGYTF. The DNA for the CDR3 is TGTGCCAGCAGCCCCCCCTTCCGGGACAGGCCCGACTATGGCTACACCTTC.

The chain recombines TRBV27 with TRBJ1-2, with 7 bases that match TRBD1. The CDR3 has 14 residues. V trimming: 6 bases; J trimming: 1 base; junction bases outside the gene matches: 5. Per germline, CDR1 MNHEY and CDR2 SMNVEV (reference sequence). The DNA for the CDR3 is TGTGCCAGCAGAGGACAGGAGAGTAACTATGGCTACACCTTC. Translated: CASRGQESNYGYTF.

The chain has TRBV5-1 and TRBJ2-1; TRBD2 aligns across 14 bases. Per the germline V gene, CDR1 is SGHRS and CDR2 is YFSETQ. Unmatched junction bases numbered 21, after V lost 3 bases and J lost 7 bases. The CDR3 consists of 21 residues. The chain's CDR3 is CASSSTPGLSGLAGVMNEQFF. The CDR3 DNA reads as TGCGCCAGCAGCTCTACCCCAGGTTTATCGGGACTAGCGGGGGTTATGAATGAGCAGTTCTTC.

A note on this clone: A read error may account for a junction end that differs from germline. The chain has TRBV29-1 and TRBJ2-1, with D perhaps matching TRBD1 (6 bases). The length of the CDR3 is 12 residues. Germline values: CDR1 SQVTM, CDR2 ANQGSEA. CDR3 protein: CSGEQGLNEQFF. The CDR3 DNA reads TGCAGCGGTGAACAGGGTCTCAATGAGCAGTTCTTC.

The rearrangement uses TRBV2 and TRBJ2-1; 10 bases match TRBD2. The CDR3 length is 17 residues. CDR1 SNHLY and CDR2 FYNNEI come from the germline V gene. Trimming removed 2 bases from V and 6 bases from J; junction bases left unmatched: 10. CDR3 bases: TGTGCCAGCAGTGAATTCCCTAGCGGGAGATCGGGCAATGAGCAGTTCTTC. As protein: CASSEFPSGRSGNEQFF.

The chain is built from TRBV28 and TRBJ1-4, with 12 bases identical to TRBD1. From germline, CDR1 is MDHEN and CDR2 SYDVKM. V shed 6 bases and J 6 bases; nucleotides not matched to a gene: 14. The CDR3 is made up of 18 amino acids. The CDR3 nucleotides read TGTGCCAGCAGACCTGACCCGGGACAGGGGGCCCTTGATGAAAAACTGTTTTTT. Amino acids: CASRPDPGQGALDEKLFF.

This chain uses TRBV30 with TRBJ2-1; no reliable D call. The CDR3 contains 14 residues. CDR1 is GTSNPN, CDR2 SVGIG, per germline (reference sequence). The V end lost 1 base, the J end lost 0 bases, and 7 bases lay between the germline ends. The DNA for the CDR3 is TGTGCCTGGAGTGATATTAGCTCCTACAATGAGCAGTTCTTC. Translating it yields CAWSDISSYNEQFF.

Comment on this clone: The germline gene is not matched at one end of the junction; a read error may be the cause. V and J are TRBV2 and TRBJ2-2, with D hard to call. Per the germline V gene, CDR1 is SNHLY and CDR2 is FYNNEI. The CDR3 has 11 residues. The CDR3 reads CASANTRELFF. The CDR3 nucleotides are TGTGCCAGCGCAAACACCAGGGAGCTGTTTTTT.

The chain has TRBV3-1 (or the pseudogene TRBV3-2) and TRBJ1-4; D unresolved. The CDR3 is made up of 14 amino acids. From germline, CDR1 is LGHDT and CDR2 YNNKEL (reference sequence). V was shortened by 4 bases and J by 5 bases, with 11 bases between the two germline ends. CDR3: CASSRLGGNEKLFF. The CDR3, as DNA: TGTGCCAGCAGCCGACTAGGAGGAAATGAAAAACTGTTTTTT.

This clone has a single count. J is TRBJ1-5 and V is TRBV15, with D tentatively TRBD1 (6 bases). V was cut by 5 bases and J by 3 bases, with 11 bases left in between. This CDR3 has 14 amino acids. CDR1 LNHNV and CDR2 YYDKDF come from the germline V gene (reference sequence). This CDR3 reads CATSAQGDNQPQHF. In nucleotides, the CDR3 is TGTGCCACCAGCGCACAGGGTGACAATCAGCCCCAGCATTTT.

V gene TRBV2 combines with J gene TRBJ2-1, with 10 bases fitting TRBD2. CDR1 SNHLY and CDR2 FYNNEI come from the germline V gene. J was trimmed by 6 bases and V by 6 bases; bases with no gene match: 8. The CDR3 is 15 residues long. The CDR3 DNA is TGTGCCAGCAGCGCAGACGGGACTAGCGTCAATGAGCAGTTCTTC. Translation gives CASSADGTSVNEQFF.

The chain combines TRBV7-9 with TRBJ2-1, with 10 bases identical to TRBD1. The CDR3 length is 18 residues. The V and J ends lost 5 bases and 8 bases, in that order; junction bases with no gene match: 18. Germline V gene data show CDR1 as SEHNR and CDR2 as FQNEAQ (reference sequence). CDR3 nucleotides: TGTGCCAGCAGCCCAATTGACCCTCTGACAGGGGGCCGGGATGAGCAGTTCTTC. Its translation: CASSPIDPLTGGRDEQFF.

The gene calls are TRBV29-1 and TRBJ2-7; possible D gene TRBD1, 5 bases. The CDR3 length is 15 residues. Trimming left V 3 bases short and J 0 bases short, with 15 bases between. The germline V gene encodes CDR1 SQVTM and CDR2 ANQGSEA. For the CDR3, the DNA is TGCAGCGTTGATGGCCAGGGCAGTAACTCCTACGAGCAGTACTTC. Its protein is CSVDGQGSNSYEQYF.

This clone showed up just a few times. The genes are TRBV28 and TRBJ2-7; D ambiguous. V was shortened by 6 bases and J by 1 base, with 10 bases between the two germline ends. Germline lookup yields CDR1 MDHEN and CDR2 SYDVKM. The CDR3 length is 13 residues. CDR3 DNA: TGTGCCAGCAGAGATTCGGGTTCCTACGAGCAGTACGTC. Translation: CASRDSGSYEQYV.

The chain recombines TRBV7-9 with TRBJ1-2, with 7 bases fitting TRBD1. With 0 bases clipped from V and 3 bases from J, the junction kept 1 base outside the gene matches. The CDR3 is 14 amino acids. Germline V CDR1 and CDR2: SEHNR, FQNEAQ (reference sequence). CDR3 bases: TGTGCCAGCAGCTTAGCAGGGGGCGACTATGGCTACACCTTC. This gives the protein CASSLAGGDYGYTF.

This chain uses TRBV19 with TRBJ1-3; D remains unclear. This CDR3 region has 15 residues. Trimming removed 6 bases at V and 0 bases at J, with 12 bases between. Looked up from germline, CDR1 is LNHDA and CDR2 is SQIVND (reference sequence). The CDR3 bases are TGTGCCAGTAGGGGCCCGGGGTACTCTGGAAACACCATATATTTT. This codes for CASRGPGYSGNTIYF.

The chain uses TRBV18 and TRBJ1-1, with 8 bases fitting TRBD1. CDR3 size: 15 residues. V lost 3 bases, J lost 5 bases, and 8 bases stayed unmatched. Germline assignment: CDR1 KGHSH and CDR2 LQKENI. The CDR3 DNA reads TGTGCCAGCTCACCCACAGGACAGGGATGGACTGAAGCTTTCTTT. Protein product: CASSPTGQGWTEAFF.

The chain combines TRBV6-5 with TRBJ1-5; no firm D call. V dropped 2 bases and J dropped 9 bases, with 11 bases sitting between them. Per the germline V gene, CDR1 is MNHEY and CDR2 is SVGAGI. The CDR3 contains 13 residues. The CDR3 DNA reads TGTGCCAGCAGTTACCTCCTGGCGGGGCCCCAGCATTTT. It translates to CASSYLLAGPQHF.

The chain recombines TRBV4-1 with TRBJ2-1, with 11 bases lining up with TRBD2. This CDR3 comprises 16 residues. The trim removed 2 bases at V and 4 bases at J, leaving 4 bases unmatched. Germline V gives CDR1 MGHRA, CDR2 YSYEKL. The CDR3 region has the DNA TGCGCCAGCAGCCAAAGCTGGACTAGCGGGTACAATGAGCAGTTCTTC. Its translation: CASSQSWTSGYNEQFF.

The table lists this clone with a count of one. The chain uses TRBV3-1 (or the pseudogene TRBV3-2) and TRBJ1-1; D is perhaps TRBD1 (6 bases). Per germline, CDR1 LGHDT and CDR2 YNNKEL (reference sequence). With 5 bases removed from V and 2 bases from J, the gap between germline ends came to 12 bases. This CDR3 has 14 amino acids. CDR3 sequence (DNA): TGTGCCAGCAGCGAACTGACAGGTAACACTGAAGCTTTCTTT. Amino acids: CASSELTGNTEAFF.

This clone showed up just a few times. This sequence joins TRBV24-1 and TRBJ1-4, with no clear D. With 4 bases removed from V and 3 bases from J, the gap between germline ends came to 11 bases. The CDR3 runs to 15 residues. In germline, CDR1 is KGHDR, CDR2 SFDVKD. The DNA for the CDR3 is TGTGCCACCAGTGACCCGAAGGGAGCTAATGAAAAACTGTTTTTT. Translated, it gives CATSDPKGANEKLFF.

This clone was observed a single time. The chain uses TRBV5-5 and TRBJ1-6; 10 positions agree with TRBD1. The germline gives CDR1 SGHKS, CDR2 YYEKEE (reference sequence). The junction had 5 bases not matched to a gene; V was cut back by 4 bases and J by 1 base. The CDR3 has 17 residues. CDR3 DNA sequence: TGTGCCAGCAGCCCTGGACAGGGGGGTTCCTATAATTCACCCCTCCACTTT. It translates to CASSPGQGGSYNSPLHF.

This clone occurred a few times. The chain combines TRBV7-9 with TRBJ2-7; 7 bases line up with TRBD1. With 5 bases clipped from V and 3 bases from J, the junction kept 10 bases outside the gene matches. Germline V gene lookup returns CDR1 SEHNR and CDR2 FQNEAQ (reference sequence). The CDR3 is made up of 15 amino acids. The CDR3 sequence is CASSHKTGKGYEQYF. The CDR3 coding sequence is TGTGCCAGCAGCCACAAGACAGGGAAAGGCTACGAGCAGTACTTC.